Described below is a single T cell receptor (beta chain) sequence and its context. The data were obtained in a study of T cell responses to AZD1222 COVID-19 vaccine. Generated by immunoSEQ multiplex PCR, the TCRdb table keeps only in-frame clones and is missing some. The table includes fewer than 150,000 clones, 92% detected once. This CDR3 is 14 amino acids long. Trimming stripped 2 bases from V and 3 bases from J, with 10 bases between. Germline loops: CDR1 LNHDA, CDR2 SQIVND (reference sequence). Sample: peripheral blood, taken 28 days after the second AZD1222 dose. The V call is TRBV19, the J call TRBJ1-2; D is unclear. The origin of this receptor is an adult who received the AZD1222 COVID-19 vaccine. This chain's CDR3 is CASSILPAYYGYTF. The CDR3, as DNA: TGTGCCAGTAGTATACTCCCAGCATACTATGGCTACACCTTC.